This TCR beta chain is drawn from a study of T-cell reconstitution after alpha-beta-depleted transplantation in children. This clonotype has a count of ten or more. The antigen is not known. Overall study results and limits: Alpha-beta T cells present about two months after transplant were reported to originate from several hundred expanded graft clones. Newly generated T cells supplied most T-cell counts and diversity one year post-transplant. High day-60 TCRbeta diversity in some patients came from surviving recipient T cells and thymic progenitors.

Unique molecular identifiers were built into the TCRbeta library. MiXCR, applied by TCRdb to the PCR reads, yields one record per CDR3 protein. This sample has approximately 15,000 distinct CDR3 sequences, with 4.5% to 6.5% found just once. The sequence derives from a boy between 10 and 17 years old with acute lymphoblastic leukemia, due to receive a stem cell transplant. The sequencing used PBMCs, collected before TCRalphabeta/CD19-depleted stem cell transplant.

Written as DNA, the CDR3 is TGTGCCAGCAGCTTAGGGACTAGCGGCACAGATACGCAGTATTTT. Translated, it gives CASSLGTSGTDTQYF. The chain is built from TRBV7-9 and TRBJ2-3, with TRBD2 matching over 9 bases. The CDR3 runs to 15 residues. The germline gives CDR1 SEHNR, CDR2 FQNEAQ (reference sequence). The V segment lost 1 base and the J segment 1 base; nucleotides outside the gene matches: 0.